Each of the 22 T cell receptor beta chains below was sequenced from the same sample in a study of shared clonotypes between healthy human individuals. Only in-frame clones appear in the TCRdb table, and some are missing; sequencing was by immunoSEQ multiplex PCR. The sample carries about 110,000 clones, around 68% recorded once. The sequenced sample was memory CD8+ T cells sorted from blood. Regarding subset: CD45RO+ cells pooled with CCR7-negative TemRA cells. Every receptor here comes from a woman in her twenties or thirties in good health.

The gene calls are TRBV5-1 and TRBJ1-1; D remains unclear. The CDR3 covers 13 residues. V was clipped by 0 bases and J by 7 bases, with 10 bases between them. Per the germline V gene, CDR1 is SGHRS and CDR2 is YFSETQ. The DNA of the CDR3 is TGCGCCAGCAGCTTGGATGCAGCCATTGAAGCTTTCTTT. Protein product: CASSLDAAIEAFF.

The chain employs TRBV6-5 and TRBJ2-7; D tentatively reads TRBD1 or TRBD2 (5 bases each). CDR1 MNHEY and CDR2 SVGAGI come from the germline V gene. With 0 bases removed from V and 4 bases from J, the gap between germline ends came to 13 bases. The CDR3 has 15 amino acids. CDR3 in DNA: TGTGCCAGCAGTTACTCACGCCTGGGGGATTACGAGCAGTACTTC. This gives the protein CASSYSRLGDYEQYF.

V usage is TRBV6-6 and J usage is TRBJ2-7; unclear D gene. Germline V gives CDR1 MNHNY, CDR2 SVGAGI (reference sequence). The CDR3 sequence is 12 residues long. V lost 7 bases, J lost 7 bases, and 14 bases lay in between. CDR3 in amino acids: CASKIPLGEQYF. As DNA, the CDR3 is TGTGCCAGCAAAATCCCCCTGGGTGAGCAGTACTTC.

The rearrangement uses TRBV27 and TRBJ2-1, with D possibly being TRBD2 (5 bases). Trimming took off 5 bases at V and 12 bases at J, with 14 bases between the two ends. CDR3 size: 12 residues. The germline V gene encodes CDR1 MNHEY and CDR2 SMNVEV (reference sequence). The CDR3 loop reads CASSAGVVGQFF. The CDR3 nucleotides are TGTGCCAGCAGTGCGGGTGTTGTTGGGCAGTTCTTC.

J is TRBJ2-7 and V is TRBV5-4; possible D gene TRBD1, 6 bases. This CDR3 spans 13 amino acids. V was pared by 0 bases and J by 3 bases, with 7 bases between. Per the germline V gene, CDR1 is SGHNT and CDR2 is YYREEE (reference sequence). CDR3 loop: CASSLGQDYEQYF. The CDR3, as DNA: TGTGCCAGCAGCTTGGGACAGGACTACGAGCAGTACTTC.

The rearrangement uses TRBV5-4 and TRBJ1-4; 12 nucleotides align to TRBD1. Germline assignment: CDR1 SGHNT and CDR2 YYREEE (reference sequence). J was trimmed by 0 bases and V by 4 bases; bases with no gene match: 4. The CDR3 sequence is 17 residues long. CDR3 DNA sequence: TGTGCCAGCAGCAGGGACAGGGGGCTCGCAACTAATGAAAAACTGTTTTTT. Encoded protein: CASSRDRGLATNEKLFF. Using reference TRBV5-4 and TRBJ1-4 for the parts outside the CDR3, the full variable domain is ETGVTQSPTHLIKTRGQQVTLRCSSQSGHNTVSWYQQALGQGPQFIFQYYREEENGRGNFPPRFSGLQFPNYSSELNVNALELDDSALYLCASSRDRGLATNEKLFFGSGTQLSVL.

V usage is TRBV28 and J usage is TRBJ1-2; D gene ambiguous. Trimming took 6 bases from V and 7 from J, leaving 12 bases between them. Germline loops: CDR1 MDHEN, CDR2 SYDVKM. The CDR3 spans 12 residues. The CDR3 loop is CASRPFAFGYTF. CDR3 DNA: TGTGCCAGCAGACCATTTGCATTTGGCTACACCTTC.

The rearrangement joins TRBV27 to TRBJ2-7, with no clear D. The germline V and J ends were trimmed by 4 bases and 4 bases, with 14 bases remaining between them. The CDR3 totals 14 residues. Germline values: CDR1 MNHEY, CDR2 SMNVEV (reference sequence). Written as DNA, the CDR3 is TGTGCCAGCAGTTCGCGGAGTCAACCTTACGAGCAGTACTTC. Translating gives CASSSRSQPYEQYF.

V is TRBV27 and J is TRBJ1-6; possibly TRBD1 for D (5 bases). V lost 2 bases and J 1 base, leaving 9 bases between the germline ends. Per germline, CDR1 MNHEY and CDR2 SMNVEV (reference sequence). This CDR3 has 16 amino acids. CDR3 coding DNA: TGTGCCAGCAGTTTAGGGGCAGGGTCCTATAATTCACCCCTCCACTTT. It encodes CASSLGAGSYNSPLHF.

The table lists this clone with a few counts. In DNA form, the CDR3 reads TGTGCCAGCAGTTTATCCGAGAGGACTGAAGCTTTCTTT. This gives the protein CASSLSERTEAFF. This chain joins TRBV27 and TRBJ1-1; D unresolved. This CDR3 comprises 13 residues. Germline values: CDR1 MNHEY, CDR2 SMNVEV (reference sequence). The V end was cut by 0 bases, the J end by 5 bases, with 7 bases between.

J is TRBJ2-7 and V is TRBV19, with D maybe TRBD2 (6 bases). Germline loops: CDR1 LNHDA, CDR2 SQIVND (reference sequence). This CDR3 contains 13 residues. Deletions cut 5 bases from V and 2 bases from J, with 10 bases between. CDR3 DNA sequence: TGTGCCAGTAGTCCCCCGGGGGCCTACGAGCAGTACTTC. Translation gives CASSPPGAYEQYF. The full variable domain, in which reference TRBV19 and TRBJ2-7 provide the parts outside the CDR3, is DGGITQSPKYLFRKEGQNVTLSCEQNLNHDAMYWYRQDPGQGLRLIYYSQIVNDFQKGDIAEGYSVSREKKESFPLTVTSAQKNPTAFYLCASSPPGAYEQYFGPGTRLTVT.

The chain couples TRBV28 to TRBJ1-5, with 7 positions matching TRBD1. The CDR3 is 15 amino acids. CDR1 and CDR2 (germline): MDHEN, SYDVKM. V trimming: 6 bases; J trimming: 2 bases; junction bases outside the gene matches: 7. CDR3 coding DNA: TGTGCCAGCAGCTCCACAGGGGCCGGCAATCAGCCCCAGCATTTT. Encoded protein: CASSSTGAGNQPQHF.

This chain joins TRBV5-1 and TRBJ1-5, with D tentatively TRBD1 (5 bases). CDR3 size: 14 residues. V lost 4 bases and J lost 7, with 15 bases in between. From germline, CDR1 is SGHRS and CDR2 YFSETQ. CDR3 loop: CASSPGTPGQPQHF. DNA for the CDR3: TGCGCCAGCAGCCCCGGGACTCCCGGACAGCCCCAGCATTTT.

The sample holds a few counts of this clone. The chain links TRBV27 to TRBJ1-4; no clear D gene. Germline CDR1 is MNHEY and CDR2 is SMNVEV (reference sequence). This CDR3 region has 13 residues. V gave up 2 bases and J gave up 8 bases, with 9 bases separating them. The CDR3 is CASSLEGEEKLFF. The CDR3 DNA is TGTGCCAGCAGTTTAGAGGGAGAGGAAAAACTGTTTTTT.

The rearrangement joins TRBV7-9 to TRBJ2-7; 11 positions agree with TRBD1. J gave up 2 bases and V 5 bases, and 2 bases lay outside the gene matches. CDR1 SEHNR and CDR2 FQNEAQ come from the germline V gene (reference sequence). This CDR3 contains 14 residues. CDR3 in DNA: TGTGCCAGCAGCATGGGACAGGGGGCCTACGAGCAGTACTTC. Its protein is CASSMGQGAYEQYF.

This chain connects TRBV21-1 to TRBJ2-5; the listed D gene, TRBD2, was not tested against the DNA. TRBV21-1 is a known pseudogene. This CDR3 is 14 amino acids long. Here the CDR3 reads CASSTLARRETQYF. CDR3 bases: TGTGCCAGCAGCACACTAGCTCGGCGAGAGACCCAGTACTTC.

This clone was observed a single time. The chain joins TRBV6-4 to TRBJ2-3; D remains unclear. The CDR3 has 13 residues. Germline V gene data show CDR1 as MRHNA and CDR2 as SNTAGT. Trimming pared 0 bases from V and 3 bases from J, leaving 4 bases between. The CDR3 here is CASSDSETDTQYF. The CDR3 nucleotides read TGTGCCAGCAGTGACTCCGAGACAGATACGCAGTATTTT.

This clone occurred a few times. J is TRBJ2-7 and V is TRBV2; D is uncertain. This CDR3 comprises 13 residues. The germline gives CDR1 SNHLY, CDR2 FYNNEI. The V end lost 5 bases, the J end lost 2 bases, and 10 bases lay between the germline ends. The CDR3 sequence is CASSTAVAYEQYF. The DNA for the CDR3 is TGTGCCAGCAGTACGGCGGTCGCCTACGAGCAGTACTTC.

The gene calls are TRBV5-1 and TRBJ2-7, with 8 bases matching TRBD1. Germline CDR1 and CDR2: SGHRS and YFSETQ. The CDR3 consists of 14 residues. V gave up 3 bases and J gave up 4 bases; unmatched junction bases: 6. CDR3 residues: CASSSGTGLYEQYF. CDR3 in DNA: TGCGCCAGCAGCTCCGGGACAGGTCTATACGAGCAGTACTTC.

This chain links TRBV5-6 with TRBJ2-2; the D gene is possibly TRBD1 (6 bases). This CDR3 is built from 16 residues. Germline-derived CDR1 and CDR2 are SGHDT and YYEEEE. V dropped 7 bases and J dropped 2 bases, with 18 bases sitting between them. CDR3 residues: CASQSEGRGNTGELFF. The CDR3 DNA reads TGTGCCAGCCAGTCTGAGGGCAGGGGAAACACCGGGGAGCTGTTTTTT. Full variable domain (outside the CDR3, taken from reference TRBV5-6 and TRBJ2-2): DAGVTQSPTHLIKTRGQQVTLRCSPKSGHDTVSWYQQALGQGPQFIFQYYEEEERQRGNFPDRFSGHQFPNYSSELNVNALLLGDSALYLCASQSEGRGNTGELFFGEGSRLTVL.

This sequence joins TRBV5-1 and TRBJ2-1, with TRBD2 matching over 9 bases. The CDR3 runs 15 residues. CDR1 and CDR2 (germline): SGHRS, YFSETQ. The V gene end was trimmed by 4 bases and the J gene end by 4 bases; junction bases not matched to a gene: 6. CDR3 in DNA: TGCGCCAGCAGCCCGCGACTAGCGGTATACAATGAGCAGTTCTTC. Its protein product is CASSPRLAVYNEQFF.

The chain joins TRBV28 to TRBJ1-5; D gene uncertain. The germline V gene encodes CDR1 MDHEN and CDR2 SYDVKM. CDR3 length equals 17 residues. Trimming removed 6 bases from V and 2 bases from J, with 20 bases in between. The CDR3 is CASSTILGWSRNQPQHF. In nucleotides, the CDR3 is TGTGCCAGCAGCACTATCCTGGGGTGGTCCCGCAATCAGCCCCAGCATTTT.